These T cell receptor beta chains were read from a single sample in a study of blood T cell repertoires in COVID-19. Sequencing was performed with immunoSEQ multiplex PCR; in TCRdb, only in-frame clones are kept and a portion is missing. In the table there are approximately 240,000 clones, 70% to 90% of which are singletons. The sample consisted of peripheral blood. The receptors derive from a young woman who had recovered from COVID-19. Both conserved end residues are part of each CDR3. D genes are given only for firm matches. Only part of the rows carry a size: once, few, many, or a class if the clone is expanded.

>TRBV28|TRBJ1-2|TRBD1|-
CASRYRGQAGGYTF
TGTGCCAGCAGGTACAGGGGGCAAGCTGGTGGCTACACCTTC
>TRBV6-5|TRBJ2-7|-|once
CATRAGQTYEQYF
TGTGCCACCCGGGCCGGACAGACCTACGAGCAGTACTTC
>TRBV7-6|TRBJ2-5|-|-
CASSFRGSYQETQYF
TGTGCCAGCAGCTTCAGGGGATCGTACCAAGAGACCCAGTACTTC
>TRBV11-3|TRBJ1-1|-|few
CASSLEAVMNTEAFF
TGTGCCAGCAGCTTAGAGGCAGTAATGAACACTGAAGCTTTCTTT
>TRBV29-1|TRBJ1-2|-|-
CSGLPERGSYTF
TGCAGCGGACTCCCTGAGCGCGGGAGCTACACCTTC
>TRBV19|TRBJ2-7|TRBD1|-
CASSGQGGNYEQYF
TGTGCCAGTAGCGGACAGGGTGGGAACTACGAGCAGTACTTC
>TRBV2|TRBJ1-1|TRBD1|-
CASTTDRTLNTEAFF
TGTGCCAGTACTACGGACAGGACCCTTAACACTGAAGCTTTCTTT
>TRBV11-2|TRBJ1-5|-|-
CASSFAPSGNQPQHF
TGTGCCAGCAGCTTTGCCCCTTCGGGCAATCAGCCCCAGCATTTT
>TRBV29-1|TRBJ2-1|TRBD2|once
CSAPLAGRLYNEQFF
TGCAGCGCTCCTCTAGCGGGGCGACTCTACAATGAGCAGTTCTTC
>TRBV7-8|TRBJ1-4|-|-
CASSFLRGASEKLFF
TGTGCCAGCAGCTTTCTACGGGGGGCCAGCGAAAAACTGTTTTTT
>TRBV12-5|TRBJ1-5|-|-
CASGFAVREGVQPQHF
TGTGCTAGTGGTTTCGCGGTCAGGGAGGGCGTTCAGCCCCAGCATTTT
>TRBV27|TRBJ1-3|TRBD1|-
CASSPGTGVPSGNTIYF
TGTGCCAGCAGTCCCGGGACAGGGGTTCCCTCTGGAAACACCATATATTTT
>TRBV29-1|TRBJ2-5|-|-
CSALTGGGQETQYF
TGCAGCGCCCTGACCGGGGGAGGACAAGAGACCCAGTACTTC
>TRBV5-4|TRBJ2-7|TRBD2|-
CASSLGGTSGSYEQYF
TGTGCCAGCAGCTTGGGGGGGACTAGCGGGAGCTACGAGCAGTACTTC
>TRBV9|TRBJ2-2|TRBD1|-
CASSDGQGRNTGELFF
TGTGCCAGCAGCGACGGACAGGGCCGAAACACCGGGGAGCTGTTTTTT